In this sample, the clone carrying this TCR beta chain is medium-sized (0.01 to 0.1%). Antigen unknown. Authors' methods: The study took CDR3 differences across clinicopathological groups and made a distant-metastasis classifier for papillary thyroid cancer from them. TCRdb re-called the PCR reads through MiXCR. The V and J calls and clone size come from TCRdb's table, not from the authors' own analysis. The sample carries around 20,000 clones, approximately 10% recorded once. This sample stems from a study of metastatic and nonmetastatic thyroid tumors. Study as a whole: The authors compared repertoires across blood and tumor or nodule tissue from malignant and benign thyroid patients.

Points from the study as a whole: Malignant thyroid tumors reportedly had TCR beta diversity that was significantly higher than in benign nodules, in blood and tumor.

The entire patient cohort was treatment-naive prior to thyroid surgery. The CDR3 loop spans 15 amino acids. The V and J ends lost 5 bases and 1 base, in that order; junction bases with no gene match: 5. The germline V gene encodes CDR1 MNHNS and CDR2 SASEGT. V gene TRBV6-1 combines with J gene TRBJ2-3; 8 bases agree with TRBD2. This receptor was obtained from a female donor with papillary thyroid cancer or a benign thyroid nodule (not recorded which). Some clones in this sample may be carry-over from other donors' samples. Sequenced input: blood. The CDR3 spells CASSPYSGGTDTQYF. In DNA form, the CDR3 reads TGTGCCAGCAGTCCCTATAGCGGGGGCACAGATACGCAGTATTTT.